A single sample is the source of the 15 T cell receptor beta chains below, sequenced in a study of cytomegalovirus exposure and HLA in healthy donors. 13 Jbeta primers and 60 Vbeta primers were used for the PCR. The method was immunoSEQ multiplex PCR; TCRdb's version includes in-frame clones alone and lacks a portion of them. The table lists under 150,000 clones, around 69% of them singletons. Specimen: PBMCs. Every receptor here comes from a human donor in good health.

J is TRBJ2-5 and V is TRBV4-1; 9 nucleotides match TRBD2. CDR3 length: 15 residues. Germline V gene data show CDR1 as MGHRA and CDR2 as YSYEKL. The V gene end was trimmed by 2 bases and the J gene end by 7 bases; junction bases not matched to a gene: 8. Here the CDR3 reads CASSQPGSAGGTQYF. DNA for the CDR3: TGCGCCAGCAGCCAACCGGGCTCAGCGGGGGGGACCCAGTACTTC.

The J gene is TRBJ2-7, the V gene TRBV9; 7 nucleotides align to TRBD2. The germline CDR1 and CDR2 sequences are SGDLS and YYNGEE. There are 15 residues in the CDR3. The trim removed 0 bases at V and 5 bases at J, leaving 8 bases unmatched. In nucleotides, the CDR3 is TGTGCCAGCAGCGTAGAGGGTGGGAGGGTTAACGAGCAGTACTTC. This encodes CASSVEGGRVNEQYF.

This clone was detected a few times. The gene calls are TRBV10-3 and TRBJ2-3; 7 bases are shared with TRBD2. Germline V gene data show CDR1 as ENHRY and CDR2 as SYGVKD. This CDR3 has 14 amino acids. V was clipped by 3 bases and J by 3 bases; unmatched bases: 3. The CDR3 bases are TGTGCCATCAGTGACGTGGGGGGGACAGATACGCAGTATTTT. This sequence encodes CAISDVGGTDTQYF.

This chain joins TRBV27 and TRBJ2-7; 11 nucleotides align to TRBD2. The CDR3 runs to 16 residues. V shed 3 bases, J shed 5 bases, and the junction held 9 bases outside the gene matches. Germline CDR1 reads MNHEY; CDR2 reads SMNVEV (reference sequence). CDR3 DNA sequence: TGTGCCAGCAGTTTGAAACTAGCGGGAGTCGGGCACGAGCAGTACTTC. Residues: CASSLKLAGVGHEQYF.

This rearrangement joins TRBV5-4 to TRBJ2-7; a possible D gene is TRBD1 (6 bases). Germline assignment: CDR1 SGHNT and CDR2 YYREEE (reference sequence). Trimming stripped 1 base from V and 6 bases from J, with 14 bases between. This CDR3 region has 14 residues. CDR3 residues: CASSLNWLGAEQYF. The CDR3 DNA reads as TGTGCCAGCAGCTTGAACTGGTTGGGGGCCGAGCAGTACTTC.

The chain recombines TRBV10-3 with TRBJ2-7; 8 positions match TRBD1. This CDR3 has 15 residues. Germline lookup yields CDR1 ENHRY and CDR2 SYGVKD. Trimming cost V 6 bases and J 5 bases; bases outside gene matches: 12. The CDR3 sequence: CAIRDRDGSGDEQYF. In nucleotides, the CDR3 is TGTGCCATCAGGGACAGGGACGGGAGCGGTGACGAGCAGTACTTC.

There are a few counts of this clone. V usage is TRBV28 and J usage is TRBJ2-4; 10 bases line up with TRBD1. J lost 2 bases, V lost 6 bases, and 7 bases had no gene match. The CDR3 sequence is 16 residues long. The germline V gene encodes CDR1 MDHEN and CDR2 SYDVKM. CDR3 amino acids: CASSSDRGGTKNIQYF. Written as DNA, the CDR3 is TGTGCCAGCAGCTCGGACAGGGGGGGGACCAAAAACATTCAGTACTTC.

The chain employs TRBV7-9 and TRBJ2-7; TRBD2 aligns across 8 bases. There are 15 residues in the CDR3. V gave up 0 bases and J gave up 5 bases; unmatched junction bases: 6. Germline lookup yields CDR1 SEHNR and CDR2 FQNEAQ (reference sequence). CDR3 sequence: CASSLARRGDHEQYF. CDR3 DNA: TGTGCCAGCAGCTTAGCGAGGCGGGGGGACCACGAGCAGTACTTC.

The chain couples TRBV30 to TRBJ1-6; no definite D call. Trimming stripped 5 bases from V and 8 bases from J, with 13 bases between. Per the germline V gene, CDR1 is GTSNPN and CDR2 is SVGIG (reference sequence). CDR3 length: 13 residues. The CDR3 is CAWGPRRDSPLHF. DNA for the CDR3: TGTGCCTGGGGCCCCCGGAGGGATTCACCCCTCCACTTT. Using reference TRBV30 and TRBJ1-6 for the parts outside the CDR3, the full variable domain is SQTIHQWPATLVQPVGSPLSLECTVEGTSNPNLYWYRQAAGRGLQLLFYSVGIGQISSEVPQNLSASRPQDRQFILSSKKLLLSDSGFYLCAWGPRRDSPLHFGNGTRLTVT.

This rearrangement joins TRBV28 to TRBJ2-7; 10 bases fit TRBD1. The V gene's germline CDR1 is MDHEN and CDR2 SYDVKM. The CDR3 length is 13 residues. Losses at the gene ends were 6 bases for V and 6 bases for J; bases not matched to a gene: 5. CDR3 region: CASSPDRGVEQYF. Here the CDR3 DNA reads TGTGCCAGCAGCCCGGACAGGGGGGTCGAGCAGTACTTC.

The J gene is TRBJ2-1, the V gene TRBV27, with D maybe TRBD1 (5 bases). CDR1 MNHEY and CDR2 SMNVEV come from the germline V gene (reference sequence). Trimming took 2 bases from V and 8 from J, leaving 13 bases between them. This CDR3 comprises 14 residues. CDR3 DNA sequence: TGTGCCAGCAGTTTAAGGGGCAGGGTGGATGAGCAGTTCTTC. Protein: CASSLRGRVDEQFF.

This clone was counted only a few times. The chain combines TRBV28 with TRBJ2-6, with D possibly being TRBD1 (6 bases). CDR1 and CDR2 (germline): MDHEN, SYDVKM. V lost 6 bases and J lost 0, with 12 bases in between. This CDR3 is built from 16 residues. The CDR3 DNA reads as TGTGCCAGCAGACACACAGGGCCCTCTGGGGCCAACGTCCTGACTTTC. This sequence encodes CASRHTGPSGANVLTF.

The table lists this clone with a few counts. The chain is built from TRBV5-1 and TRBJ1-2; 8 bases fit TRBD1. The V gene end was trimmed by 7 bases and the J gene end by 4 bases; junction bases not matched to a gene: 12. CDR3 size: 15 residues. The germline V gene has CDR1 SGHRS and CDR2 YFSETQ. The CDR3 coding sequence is TGCGCCAGCGGACAGGGATCGGTATTTAGCTATGGCTACACCTTC. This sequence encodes CASGQGSVFSYGYTF.

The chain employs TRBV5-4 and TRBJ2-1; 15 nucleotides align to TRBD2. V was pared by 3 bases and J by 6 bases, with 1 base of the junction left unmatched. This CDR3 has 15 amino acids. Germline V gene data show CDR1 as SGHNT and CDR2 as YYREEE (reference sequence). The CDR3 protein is CASSWTSGRANEQFF. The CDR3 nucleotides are TGTGCCAGCAGCTGGACTAGCGGGAGGGCCAATGAGCAGTTCTTC.

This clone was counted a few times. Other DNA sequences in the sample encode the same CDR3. The CDR3 DNA reads as TGTGCCAGCAGCCCAGGGGACAGGGGGAATGAAAAACTGTTTTTT. It specifies CASSPGDRGNEKLFF. The rearrangement uses TRBV7-9 and TRBJ1-4, with 11 bases identical to TRBD1. The CDR3 length is 15 residues. Germline V gene data show CDR1 as SEHNR and CDR2 as FQNEAQ (reference sequence). Unmatched junction bases numbered 4, after V lost 5 bases and J lost 5 bases.